These T cell receptor beta chains were read from a single sample in a study of identifying expanded T cells in peripheral blood. The repertoire was sequenced with immunoSEQ multiplex PCR; TCRdb's copy has only in-frame clones and lacks some. The sample consists of 70,000 to 100,000 clones, 85% to 90% of them appearing once. Sequences were obtained from blood. The receptors originated from a person aged 18-69 years in good health. Each CDR3 is given with its conserved first and last residue. The D gene is left open where the match is weak. Clone size appears in some rows only: once, few, many, or a class for an expanded clone.

v_gene,j_gene,abundance,d_gene,CDR3nt,CDR3aa
TRBV7-2,TRBJ1-4,NA,NA,TGTGCCAGCAGCTCCGGCCCCGGGGGCTTCCTTGAAAAACTGTTTTTT,CASSSGPGGFLEKLFF
TRBV27,TRBJ2-3,NA,NA,TGTGCCAGCAGTTACTCCACCCACTGGGGGGGGGCCGCAGATACGCAGTATTTT,CASSYSTHWGGAADTQYF
TRBV7-9,TRBJ1-6,once,NA,TGTGCCAGCAGCTTAGCAATCGGTCTAGATTCACCCCTCCACTTT,CASSLAIGLDSPLHF
TRBV19,TRBJ2-7,NA,NA,TGTGCCAGTTCTCAGGGTGGCGAGCAGTACTTC,CASSQGGEQYF
TRBV5-1,TRBJ2-7,NA,TRBD2,TGCGCCAGCAGCTCCCGAGGGAGCGGGGTCTACGAGCAGTACTTC,CASSSRGSGVYEQYF
TRBV6-5,TRBJ2-7,NA,NA,TGTGCCAGCAGTTACTTCCCCAGGGCCCCCTACGAGCAGTACTTC,CASSYFPRAPYEQYF
TRBV18,TRBJ1-1,NA,NA,TGTGCCAGCTCGTACGAACAGGTGAACACTGAAGCTTTCTTT,CASSYEQVNTEAFF
TRBV6-5,TRBJ1-5,NA,NA,TGTGCCAGCAGCGTAGAAGGAGCGGGCAATCAGCCCCAGCATTTT,CASSVEGAGNQPQHF
TRBV7-2,TRBJ2-7,NA,NA,TGTGCCAGCAGCTTTCGGCAGGGATACGAGCAGTACTTC,CASSFRQGYEQYF
TRBV13,TRBJ2-7,NA,TRBD2,TGTGCCAGCAGCTTAGGCCTTGGGGGGGTGGTGGACGAGCAGTACTTC,CASSLGLGGVVDEQYF
TRBV28,TRBJ2-7,NA,NA,TGTGCCAGCAGTTTTAACTCCGAGCAGTACTTC,CASSFNSEQYF
TRBV7-7,TRBJ2-3,NA,NA,TGTGCCAGCAGCTTATCCTCAACAGATACGCAGTATTTT,CASSLSSTDTQYF
TRBV7-9,TRBJ1-2,NA,NA,TGTGCCAGCAGCGCAGGGCCGAATGTTGGCTACACCTTC,CASSAGPNVGYTF
TRBV11-2,TRBJ2-3,NA,NA,TGTGCCAGCAGCTTAAACAGTTGGGAAACGCAGTATTTT,CASSLNSWETQYF
TRBV28,TRBJ1-5,few,NA,TGTGCCAGCAGACGACTTTATAGCAATCAGCCCCAGCATTTT,CASRRLYSNQPQHF
TRBV9,TRBJ2-5,NA,TRBD1,TGTGCCAGCAGCGTAGCTACAGGGGAAGAGACCCAGTACTTC,CASSVATGEETQYF
TRBV4-1,TRBJ1-1,NA,NA,TGCGCCAGCAGCCAAGCCCCGGGGACGAACACTGAAGCTTTCTTT,CASSQAPGTNTEAFF
TRBV21-1,TRBJ1-2,NA,NA,TGTGCCAGCAGCAAAGGACCCCCCCCTAACTATGGCTACACCTTC,CASSKGPPPNYGYTF
TRBV18,TRBJ2-5,NA,NA,TGTGCCAGCTCACCACAACCCGACAGGGAGACCCAGTACTTC,CASSPQPDRETQYF
TRBV2,TRBJ2-1,once,TRBD2,TGTGCCAGCACCGGGGGGAATGAGCAGTTCTTC,CASTGGNEQFF
TRBV7-2,TRBJ1-5,few,NA,TGTGCCAGCAGCTTAGGGGCGGAACAGCCCCAGCATTTT,CASSLGAEQPQHF
TRBV29-1,TRBJ2-1,NA,NA,TGCAGCGTTGAAGATGATCTGGGGGGCCGCTACAATGAGCAGTTCTTC,CSVEDDLGGRYNEQFF
TRBV4-3,TRBJ1-5,once,NA,TGCGCCAGCAGCCAACGGGAGGGCAGCAATCAGCCCCAGCATTTT,CASSQREGSNQPQHF
TRBV6-6,TRBJ1-3,NA,NA,TGTGCCAGCAGTTACGCCAGGGCGTACACCATATATTTT,CASSYARAYTIYF
TRBV4-1,TRBJ1-3,NA,NA,TGCGCCAGCCTAGATTCTTCAGCGGAATCGTCTGGAAACACCATATATTTT,CASLDSSAESSGNTIYF
TRBV5-5,TRBJ2-7,NA,TRBD1,TGTGCCAGCAGCGGGGGGACAGGGTGGTACGAGCAGTACTTC,CASSGGTGWYEQYF
TRBV7-9,TRBJ2-5,NA,TRBD2,TGTGCCAGCAGCCACTGGACTAGCCAAGAGACCCAGTACTTC,CASSHWTSQETQYF
TRBV9,TRBJ2-3,once,TRBD1,TGTGCCAGCAGCGGAGGGGACAGGGGTGTACGAGATACGCAGTATTTT,CASSGGDRGVRDTQYF
TRBV6-6,TRBJ1-5,NA,NA,TGTGCCAGCAGTTACGATCCGCCGCGGGATCAGCCCCAGCATTTT,CASSYDPPRDQPQHF
TRBV2,TRBJ2-7,NA,NA,TGTGCCAGCAGTGAAGGGCTAACCTACGAGCAGTACTTC,CASSEGLTYEQYF
TRBV28,TRBJ2-3,NA,NA,TGTGCCAGCAGTCCCAGGGGTGGGGGCACAGATACGCAGTATTTT,CASSPRGGGTDTQYF
TRBV5-8,TRBJ2-7,few,NA,TGTGCCAGCAGTCTGGCCGCGTCGGGGTTCTCCTCGTACGAGCAGTACTTC,CASSLAASGFSSYEQYF
TRBV28,TRBJ1-2,NA,NA,TGTGCCAGCAGTTTACCCGGCCGGGGGGGGGAAGCTAACTATGGCTACACCTTC,CASSLPGRGGEANYGYTF
TRBV5-1,TRBJ1-2,NA,TRBD1,TGCGCCAGCAGCCCCAGCAAACAGGGGGCGCGCTATGGCTACACCTTC,CASSPSKQGARYGYTF
TRBV7-2,TRBJ1-2,few,NA,TGTGCCAGCAGTTGGGGGCTCAGTGGCTACACCTTC,CASSWGLSGYTF
TRBV7-9,TRBJ2-7,NA,TRBD1,TGTGCCAGCAGCTTACCGAACGGGACAGGGGCCTACGAGCAGTACTTC,CASSLPNGTGAYEQYF
TRBV18,TRBJ1-6,NA,NA,TGTGCCAGCTCACCACCCGGGCAGTACTATAATTCACCCCTCCACTTT,CASSPPGQYYNSPLHF
TRBV7-2,TRBJ1-4,few,NA,TGTGCCAGCAGCTTAGCGCCAGGAATTAATGAAAAACTGTTTTTT,CASSLAPGINEKLFF
TRBV18,TRBJ2-3,NA,NA,TGTGCCAGCTCACCAAGCAGGGACACAGATACGCAGTATTTT,CASSPSRDTDTQYF
TRBV4-1,TRBJ1-3,NA,NA,TGCGCCAGCAGCCCGGGGGGAAGCGGAAACACCATATATTTT,CASSPGGSGNTIYF
TRBV28,TRBJ2-5,NA,NA,TGTGCCAGCAGGATAGAAAAGGGGTCCCAGGAGACCCAGTACTTC,CASRIEKGSQETQYF
TRBV19,TRBJ1-2,once,NA,TGTGCCACAACTTCCCCGGGGGGAAACTATGGCTACACCTTC,CATTSPGGNYGYTF
TRBV20-1,TRBJ2-3,NA,NA,TGCAGTGCAGCGGCCGGGGATACGCAGTATTTT,CSAAAGDTQYF
TRBV5-1,TRBJ2-3,NA,TRBD1,TGCGCCAGCAGCCGGCAACCACAGGGGCGGATCTTTAGCACAGATACGCAGTATTTT,CASSRQPQGRIFSTDTQYF
TRBV28,TRBJ2-7,NA,NA,TGTGCCAGCAGCGGGCCCAACTCCTACGAGCAGTACTTC,CASSGPNSYEQYF
TRBV7-2,TRBJ1-4,NA,NA,TGTGCCAGCAGCTTACTAGGCTCTAATGAAAAACTGTTTTTT,CASSLLGSNEKLFF
TRBV7-8,TRBJ2-1,NA,NA,TGTGCCAGCAGCTTAGACAGGGCTTACAATGAGCAGTTCTTC,CASSLDRAYNEQFF
TRBV9,TRBJ2-7,NA,NA,TGTGCCAGCAGCCCCCGACAGTCTTTCTCTACGGAGCAGTACTTC,CASSPRQSFSTEQYF
TRBV21-1,TRBJ2-1,NA,NA,TGTGCCAGCAGCAAAGGGTCCGGGACTAGCGGCCGACGCTCCTACAATGAGCAGTTCTTC,CASSKGSGTSGRRSYNEQFF
TRBV20-1,TRBJ1-4,NA,NA,TGCAGTGCTGGGTTCCCGGGGCCCCTGTTTTTT,CSAGFPGPLFF
TRBV5-1,TRBJ2-2,NA,NA,TGCGCCAGCAGCGCCGGACGGACGAACACCGGGGAGCTGTTTTTT,CASSAGRTNTGELFF
TRBV28,TRBJ1-3,NA,NA,TGTGCCAGCATAGGTCTTTCGGGAAACACCATATATTTT,CASIGLSGNTIYF
TRBV7-8,TRBJ1-4,NA,NA,TGTGCCAGCAGCCTATCCGGGACACCGAATGAAAAACTGTTTTTT,CASSLSGTPNEKLFF
TRBV5-6,TRBJ2-5,NA,NA,TGTGCCAGCAGCTTGTGGGGGGCGCTACTGGAGACCCAGTACTTC,CASSLWGALLETQYF
TRBV4-2,TRBJ1-5,NA,NA,TGTGCCAGCAGCCAAGAAGGAGACAATCAGCCCCAGCATTTT,CASSQEGDNQPQHF